Presented here are 7 T cell receptor beta chains from one specimen sequenced in a study of identical twins. TCRdb used MiXCR to reprocess the 5' RACE reads, holding one entry per CDR3 protein. The repertoire has hundreds of thousands of distinct CDR3 sequences, more than 12% of them found once; the top ten carry around 8.9%. Specimen: memory (CD45RO+) T cells sorted from blood. These receptor sequences come from a woman younger than 30 in good health.

There are a few counts of this clonotype. This chain joins TRBV3-1 and TRBJ1-5; D unclear. The CDR3 spans 13 residues. Per germline, CDR1 LGHDT and CDR2 YNNKEL (reference sequence). V was trimmed by 2 bases and J by 7 bases, leaving 9 bases between them. CDR3 in amino acids: CASSQQVEQPQHF. The CDR3, as DNA: TGTGCCAGCAGCCAACAGGTGGAGCAGCCCCAGCATTTT.

The genes are TRBV27 and TRBJ2-3, with D possibly TRBD1 on 6 matching bases. V was pared by 7 bases and J by 4 bases, with 18 bases between. Per the germline V gene, CDR1 is MNHEY and CDR2 is SMNVEV (reference sequence). The CDR3 runs to 15 residues. The CDR3 nucleotides read TGTGCCAGCAAACTACAGGGCTTTCAGCCAGATACGCAGTATTTT. Protein sequence: CASKLQGFQPDTQYF.

This chain joins TRBV3-1 and TRBJ2-1, with D hard to call. The ends were cut back, 3 bases at V and 2 bases at J, with 17 bases in the middle. Germline CDR1 and CDR2: LGHDT and YNNKEL (reference sequence). The CDR3 runs to 17 residues. CDR3 in amino acids: CASSHDLSPLPYNEQFF. CDR3 bases: TGTGCCAGCAGCCATGACCTCTCACCCCTTCCCTACAATGAGCAGTTCTTC.

This clonotype appeared a few times. DNA of the CDR3: TGCAGTGCTAGAGGTCCCTACAATGAGCAGTTCTTC. It codes for CSARGPYNEQFF. The rearrangement joins TRBV20-1 to TRBJ2-1, with D unclear. Germline V gives CDR1 DFQATT, CDR2 SNEGSKA (reference sequence). CDR3 length equals 12 residues. With 1 base removed from V and 2 bases from J, the gap between germline ends came to 3 bases.

This clonotype was observed a handful of times. The V and J genes are TRBV12-3 or TRBV12-4 and TRBJ1-5, with D maybe TRBD1 (5 bases). V was cut by 6 bases and J by 4 bases, with 10 bases left in between. The length of the CDR3 is 13 residues. The CDR3 is CASRGTFNQPQHF. The CDR3, as DNA: TGTGCCAGCAGAGGGACCTTTAATCAGCCCCAGCATTTT.

At least ten counts were recorded for this clonotype. One end of the junction does not line up with germline, which may come from a read error. The J gene is TRBJ2-3, the V gene TRBV12-3 or TRBV12-4; the D gene is possibly TRBD2 (5 bases). The CDR3 consists of 14 residues. The CDR3: CASSLALSTDTQYF. The CDR3 DNA reads TGTGCCAGCAGTCTAGCTCTTAGCACAGATACGCAGTATTTT.

The chain employs TRBV11-1 and TRBJ2-1; D is perhaps TRBD1 or TRBD2 (5 bases each). Trimming removed 4 bases from V and 15 bases from J, with 16 bases in between. Germline V gene sequence: CDR1 SGHAT, CDR2 FQDESV (reference sequence). There are 12 residues in the CDR3. Here the CDR3 reads CASSYNRDPPFF. The CDR3, as DNA: TGTGCCAGCAGCTACAACCGGGACCCCCCGTTCTTC.